This TCR beta chain comes out of a study of blood T cell repertoires in COVID-19. This study enrolled people aged roughly 18 to 89 from around 26 US geographic areas. TCRdb's copy holds only in-frame clones and misses some; the assay was immunoSEQ multiplex PCR. The table has about 280,000 clones, around 90% seen once; the top ten hold 6%. V was clipped by 0 bases and J by 1 base, with 4 bases between them. This CDR3 is 15 amino acids long. The V gene's germline CDR1 is SGHTA and CDR2 FQGNSA. V is TRBV7-2 and J is TRBJ2-6; D not resolved. The sequencing input was PBMCs or T cells enriched from blood (not recorded which). This TCR came from a woman aged 35 to 49 who had recovered from COVID-19. Here the CDR3 reads CASSLAQSGANVLTF. The DNA of the CDR3 is TGTGCCAGCAGCTTAGCCCAGTCTGGGGCCAACGTCCTGACTTTC.